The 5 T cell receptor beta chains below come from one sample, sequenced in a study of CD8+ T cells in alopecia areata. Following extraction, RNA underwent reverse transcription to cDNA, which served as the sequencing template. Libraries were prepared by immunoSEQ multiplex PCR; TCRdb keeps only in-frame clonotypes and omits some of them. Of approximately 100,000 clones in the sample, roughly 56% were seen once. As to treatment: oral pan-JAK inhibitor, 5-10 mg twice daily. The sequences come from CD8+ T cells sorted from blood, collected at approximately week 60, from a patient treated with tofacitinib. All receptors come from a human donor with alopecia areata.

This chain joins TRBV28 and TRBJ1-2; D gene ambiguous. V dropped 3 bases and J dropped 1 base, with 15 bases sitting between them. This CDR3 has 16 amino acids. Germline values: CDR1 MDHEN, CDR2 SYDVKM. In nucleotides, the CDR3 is TGTGCCAGCAGTTTCCGCGGTAGATCATATAACTATGGCTACACCTTC. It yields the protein CASSFRGRSYNYGYTF.

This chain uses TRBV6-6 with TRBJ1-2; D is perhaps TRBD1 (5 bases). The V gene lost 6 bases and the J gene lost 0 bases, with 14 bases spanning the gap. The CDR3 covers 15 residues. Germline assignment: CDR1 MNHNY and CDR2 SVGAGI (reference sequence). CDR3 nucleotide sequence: TGTGCCAGCAGCACGACGGGACGCACTAACTATGGCTACACCTTC. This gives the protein CASSTTGRTNYGYTF.

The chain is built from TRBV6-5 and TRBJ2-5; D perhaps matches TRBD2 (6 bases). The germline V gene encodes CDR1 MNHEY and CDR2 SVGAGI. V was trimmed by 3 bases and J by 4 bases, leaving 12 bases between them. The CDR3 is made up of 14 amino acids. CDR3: CASSYGGARETQYF. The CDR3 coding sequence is TGTGCCAGCAGTTATGGCGGGGCCCGAGAGACCCAGTACTTC.

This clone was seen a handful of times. DNA of the CDR3: TGCGCCAGCAGCTTCCGACTAGCGGGGGGCCAACCCGACACAGATACGCAGTATTTT. Protein: CASSFRLAGGQPDTDTQYF. The J gene is TRBJ2-3, the V gene TRBV4-1, with 13 bases lining up with TRBD2. V was clipped by 5 bases and J by 2 bases; unmatched bases: 13. Germline CDR1 reads MGHRA; CDR2 reads YSYEKL. There are 19 residues in the CDR3.

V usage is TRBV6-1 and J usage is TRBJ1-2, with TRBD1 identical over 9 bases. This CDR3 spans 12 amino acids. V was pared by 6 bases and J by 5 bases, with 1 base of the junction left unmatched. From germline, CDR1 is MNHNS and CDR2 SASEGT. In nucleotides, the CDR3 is TGTGCCAGCAGAGGGACAGGGTATGGCTACACCTTC. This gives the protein CASRGTGYGYTF.